The T cell receptor beta chain described here comes from a study of blood T cell repertoires in COVID-19. Study as a whole: The United States, Italy and Spain provided the acute and convalescent COVID-19 samples. The cDNA or gDNA used as material had been derived from T cells, B-cell-depleted T cells, or PBMCs.

V shed 5 bases, J shed 6 bases, and the junction held 8 bases outside the gene matches. The V gene's germline CDR1 is SGHTA and CDR2 FQGTGA. The CDR3 extends over 15 amino acids. The authors' processing: From reference gene primer amplification, estimates of nucleated cell counts were derived. Sequencing used immunoSEQ multiplex PCR; TCRdb keeps in-frame clones, though not all of them. Clone size and the V and J calls come from that table; the DNA yielded D and trimming. Here the sample spans about 78,000 clones, roughly 90% being singletons. This clone occurred a few times. The sequence came from an elderly woman with acute or convalescent COVID-19. The V and J genes are TRBV7-3 and TRBJ2-1; 9 positions agree with TRBD1. Source material: peripheral blood. CDR3 sequence reads: CASSATGGRANEQFF. In DNA form, the CDR3 reads TGTGCCAGCAGCGCCACAGGGGGCCGGGCCAATGAGCAGTTCTTC.